This T cell receptor (beta chain) was retrieved from a study of blood T cell repertoires in COVID-19. This CDR3 has 13 residues. The germline V gene has CDR1 LGHDT and CDR2 YNNKEL (reference sequence). Trimming stripped 3 bases from V and 7 bases from J, with 7 bases between. Sequencing was performed with immunoSEQ multiplex PCR; in TCRdb, only in-frame clones are kept and a portion is missing. The sample has about 50,000 clones; 85% to 95% are singletons. The specimen sequenced was peripheral blood. The chain recombines TRBV3-1 (or the pseudogene TRBV3-2) with TRBJ1-6, with a tentative D call TRBD1 (5 bases). This TCR was recovered from a woman older than 75 with acute or convalescent COVID-19. CDR3 sequence reads: CASSQGGNSPLHF. In nucleotides, the CDR3 is TGTGCCAGCAGCCAGGGGGGGAATTCACCCCTCCACTTT.